The clone carrying this T cell receptor (beta chain) was seen a few times. PBMCs were isolated at a quantity of at least 6 million per sample. The data stem from a study of blood T cells in healthy people across ages. The germline CDR1 and CDR2 sequences are SEHNR and FQNEAQ (reference sequence). V was trimmed by 2 bases and J by 7 bases, leaving 12 bases between them. The CDR3 runs to 14 residues. A sample-barcoded 5' primer and a J-beta primer mix were used in a second PCR of roughly 6 to 11 cycles. Each sample yielded at least 3 million CDR3-containing paired-end reads. TCRdb called the 5' RACE reads again in MiXCR, with one record for every CDR3 protein. The table has about 1,500,000 distinct CDR3 sequences, approximately 30% seen once.

The gene calls are TRBV7-9 and TRBJ2-1; TRBD2 is a possible D gene (5 bases). The TCR originated in a woman aged 30 to 39 in good health. Sequenced sample: blood. CDR3 sequence (DNA): TGTGCCAGCAGCTTAATCCGGACGGGGAATGAGCAGTTCTTC. Protein sequence: CASSLIRTGNEQFF.